Listed here is a single T cell receptor beta chain. These data are taken from a study of blood T cell repertoires in COVID-19. Overall study context: COVID-19 samples, acute and convalescent, were from the United States, Italy and Spain.

The study recruited people aged roughly 18 to 100 years across around 24 US areas. Cohort placement rested on clinical history that participants reported themselves. In the source study's methods: Amplifying reference gene primers gave estimates of nucleated cell counts. Generated by immunoSEQ multiplex PCR, the TCRdb table keeps only in-frame clones and is missing some. That table furnishes V, J and clone size, whereas the DNA furnished D and trimming. Of 200,000 to 300,000 clones in the sample, 88% are singletons; the top ten hold roughly 2.4%. Between the trimmed V and J ends, which lost 5 bases and 5 bases, there was a span of 22 bases. The CDR3 length is 17 residues. Germline V gene lookup returns CDR1 SEHNR and CDR2 FQNEAQ (reference sequence).

This clonotype was obtained from a woman between 40 and 55 years old with acute COVID-19. The rearrangement uses TRBV7-9 and TRBJ2-1; a weak D match, TRBD2 (6 bases). The sample consisted of PBMCs or T cells enriched from blood (not recorded which). This CDR3 is CASSPRMGVAVDNEQFF. Here the CDR3 DNA reads TGTGCCAGCAGCCCCCGAATGGGCGTAGCGGTAGACAATGAGCAGTTCTTC.